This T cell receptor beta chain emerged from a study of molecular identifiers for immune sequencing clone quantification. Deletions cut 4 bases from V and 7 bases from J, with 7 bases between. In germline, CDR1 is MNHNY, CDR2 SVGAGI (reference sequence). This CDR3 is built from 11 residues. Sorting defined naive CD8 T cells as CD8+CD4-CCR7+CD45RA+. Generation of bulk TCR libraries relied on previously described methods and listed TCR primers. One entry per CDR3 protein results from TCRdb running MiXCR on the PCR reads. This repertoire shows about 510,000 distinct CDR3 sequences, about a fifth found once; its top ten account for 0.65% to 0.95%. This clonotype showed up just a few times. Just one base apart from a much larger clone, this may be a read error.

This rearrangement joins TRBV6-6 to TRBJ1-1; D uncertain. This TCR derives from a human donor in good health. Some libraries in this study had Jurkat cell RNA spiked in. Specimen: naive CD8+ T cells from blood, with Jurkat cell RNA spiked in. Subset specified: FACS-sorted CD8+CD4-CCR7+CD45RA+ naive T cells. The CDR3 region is CASSFSNEAFF. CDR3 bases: TGTGCCAGCAGTTTCTCAAATGAAGCTTTCTTT.